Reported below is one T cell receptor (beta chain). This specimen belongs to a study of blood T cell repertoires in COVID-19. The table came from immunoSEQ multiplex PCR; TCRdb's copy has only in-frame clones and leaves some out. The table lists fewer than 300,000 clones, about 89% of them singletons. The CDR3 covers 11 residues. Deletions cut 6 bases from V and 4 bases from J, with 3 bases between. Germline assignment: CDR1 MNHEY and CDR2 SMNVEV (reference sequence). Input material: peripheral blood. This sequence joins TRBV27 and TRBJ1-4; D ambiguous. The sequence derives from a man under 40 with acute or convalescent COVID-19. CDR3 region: CASRSNEKLFF. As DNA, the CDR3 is TGTGCCAGCAGGAGTAATGAAAAACTGTTTTTT.